The 10 T cell receptor beta chains below all came from one sample that was sequenced in a study of neurological immune-mediated disorders. TCRdb called the 5' RACE reads again in MiXCR, with one record for every CDR3 protein. The sample records 40,000 to 45,000 distinct CDR3 sequences, approximately 11% being singletons. Sequences were obtained from PBMCs. These receptors all come from a female donor in good health.

This clonotype has at least ten counts. CDR3 sequence (DNA): TGCGCCAGCAGCTTGCCCCTCTCTGGGGCCAACGTCCTGACTTTC. Its protein is CASSLPLSGANVLTF. This rearrangement joins TRBV5-1 to TRBJ2-6, with no clear D. Trimming pared 1 base from V and 0 bases from J, leaving 5 bases between. Germline V gene sequence: CDR1 SGHRS, CDR2 YFSETQ. CDR3 length equals 15 residues.

Many counts were recorded for this clonotype. This sequence joins TRBV7-9 and TRBJ1-2; D not certain. The CDR3 is 13 residues long. V was pared by 5 bases and J by 8 bases, with 15 bases between. Germline values: CDR1 SEHNR, CDR2 FQNEAQ (reference sequence). The CDR3 sequence is CASSNRVESGYTF. In nucleotides, the CDR3 is TGTGCCAGCAGCAATAGGGTGGAGTCGGGCTACACCTTC.

This clonotype was found many times. The rearrangement links TRBV5-1 to TRBJ2-1; 10 bases are shared with TRBD1. CDR3 size: 16 residues. Trimming removed 0 bases from V and 6 bases from J; junction bases left unmatched: 6. CDR1 and CDR2 (germline): SGHRS, YFSETQ. CDR3 sequence: CASSLAGTGVSNEQFF. The CDR3 DNA is TGCGCCAGCAGCTTGGCCGGGACAGGGGTTTCCAATGAGCAGTTCTTC. Based on the CDR3 plus reference TRBV5-1 and TRBJ2-1, the full variable domain is KAGVTQTPRYLIKTRGQQVTLSCSPISGHRSVSWYQQTPGQGLQFLFEYFSETQRNKGNFPGRFSGRQFSNSRSEMNVSTLELGDSALYLCASSLAGTGVSNEQFFGPGTRLTVL.

This clonotype was observed at least ten times. The V call is TRBV18, the J call TRBJ1-6; tentatively, D is TRBD1 (6 bases). CDR1 and CDR2 (germline): KGHSH, LQKENI. CDR3 length: 15 amino acids. V shed 1 base and J shed 7 bases, with 11 bases lying between them. DNA of the CDR3: TGTGCCAGCTCACCACTCGCAGGGGCAAATTCACCCCTCCACTTT. Residues: CASSPLAGANSPLHF.

V and J are TRBV7-6 and TRBJ1-1; D might be TRBD1 (6 bases). Germline V gene data show CDR1 as SGHVS and CDR2 as FNYEAQ. Trimming pared 8 bases from V and 0 bases from J, leaving 10 bases between. The CDR3 is made up of 13 amino acids. CDR3 sequence reads: CASGTNLNTEAFF. Here the CDR3 DNA reads TGTGCCAGCGGGACAAACCTGAACACTGAAGCTTTCTTT.

This clonotype was found many times. This rearrangement joins TRBV5-6 to TRBJ2-7, with unresolved D. Trimming cost V 1 base and J 4 bases, with 15 bases left between them. This CDR3 has 15 amino acids. The germline gives CDR1 SGHDT, CDR2 YYEEEE. The DNA of the CDR3 is TGTGCCAGCAGCTTGACGAAGACCGGGCCTTACGAGCAGTACTTC. It yields the protein CASSLTKTGPYEQYF.

This clonotype was counted ten times or more. The chain carries TRBV7-9 and TRBJ2-1, with TRBD2 matching 7 bases. Germline-derived CDR1 and CDR2 are SEHNR and FQNEAQ (reference sequence). This CDR3 has 15 amino acids. Unmatched junction bases numbered 10, after V lost 7 bases and J lost 4 bases. The DNA of the CDR3 is TGTGCCAGCACCATGGGCGGGGGTCCGTACAATGAGCAGTTCTTC. Its protein is CASTMGGGPYNEQFF.

This clonotype has ten or more counts. The chain has TRBV27 and TRBJ2-1, with 9 positions matching TRBD1. CDR1 is MNHEY, CDR2 SMNVEV, per germline (reference sequence). The CDR3 spans 15 residues. Trimming removed 4 bases from V and 7 bases from J; junction bases left unmatched: 8. Here the CDR3 DNA reads TGTGCCAGCAGTTCTTGGGGACAGGGAAATAATGAGCAGTTCTTC. It encodes CASSSWGQGNNEQFF.

This clonotype was seen many times. The V gene is TRBV2, the J gene TRBJ2-1; D not certain. The V gene's germline CDR1 is SNHLY and CDR2 FYNNEI. The CDR3 is 14 residues long. V gave up 3 bases and J gave up 10 bases, with 16 bases separating them. The CDR3 bases are TGTGCCAGCAGTGAGGTATACCTCGGAGAGGAGCAGTTCTTC. It codes for CASSEVYLGEEQFF.

V gene TRBV3-1 combines with J gene TRBJ2-6; D gene unclear. This CDR3 contains 17 residues. Germline V lookup: CDR1 LGHDT, CDR2 YNNKEL (reference sequence). The V and J ends lost 0 bases and 0 bases respectively, with 9 bases between them. The CDR3 DNA reads TGTGCCAGCAGCCAAGATCTGTTGGCCTCTGGGGCCAACGTCCTGACTTTC. Encoded protein: CASSQDLLASGANVLTF.